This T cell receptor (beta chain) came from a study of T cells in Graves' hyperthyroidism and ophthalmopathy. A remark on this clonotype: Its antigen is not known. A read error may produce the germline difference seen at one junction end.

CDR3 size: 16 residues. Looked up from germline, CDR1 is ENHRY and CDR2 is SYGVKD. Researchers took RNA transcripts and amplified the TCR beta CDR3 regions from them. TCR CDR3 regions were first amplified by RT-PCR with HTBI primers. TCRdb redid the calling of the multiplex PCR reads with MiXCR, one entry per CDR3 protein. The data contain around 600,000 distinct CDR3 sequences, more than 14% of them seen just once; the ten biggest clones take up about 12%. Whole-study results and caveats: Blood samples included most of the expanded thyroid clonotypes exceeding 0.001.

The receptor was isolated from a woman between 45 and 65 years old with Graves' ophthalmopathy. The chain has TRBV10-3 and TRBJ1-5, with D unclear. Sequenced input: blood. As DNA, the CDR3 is TGTGCCGTCAGTGAGTCTGCGGGGTTGGGGAACCAGCCCCAGCATTTT. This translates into CAVSESAGLGNQPQHF.